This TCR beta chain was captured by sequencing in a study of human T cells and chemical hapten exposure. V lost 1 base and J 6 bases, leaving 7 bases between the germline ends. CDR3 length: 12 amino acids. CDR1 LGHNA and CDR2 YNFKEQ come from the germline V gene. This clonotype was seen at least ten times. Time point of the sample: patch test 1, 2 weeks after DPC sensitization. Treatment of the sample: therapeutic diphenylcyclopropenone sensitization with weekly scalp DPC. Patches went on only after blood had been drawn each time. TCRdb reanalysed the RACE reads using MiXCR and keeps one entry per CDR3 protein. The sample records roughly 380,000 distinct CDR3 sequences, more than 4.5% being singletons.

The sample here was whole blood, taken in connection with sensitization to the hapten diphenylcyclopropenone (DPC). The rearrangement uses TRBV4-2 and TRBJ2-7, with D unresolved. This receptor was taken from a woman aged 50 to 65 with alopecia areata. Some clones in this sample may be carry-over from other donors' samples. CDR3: CASSQVTTEQYF. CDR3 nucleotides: TGTGCCAGCAGCCAAGTCACTACCGAGCAGTACTTC.